This T cell receptor (beta chain) comes out of a study of radiotherapy plus CTLA-4 blockade in lung cancer. V lost 0 bases, J lost 1 base, and 7 bases lay in between. This CDR3 has 14 amino acids. Per the germline V gene, CDR1 is LGHNA and CDR2 is YSLEER. In its sample, this clone was seen a few times. TCRdb's copy holds only in-frame clones and misses some; the assay was immunoSEQ multiplex PCR. The sample yields about 51,000 clones, 65% to 85% seen once. This receptor was taken from a human donor with non-small cell lung cancer whose response to radiotherapy plus ipilimumab could not be evaluated. Sequenced material: peripheral blood, taken from a patient treated with radiotherapy plus ipilimumab. J is TRBJ2-7 and V is TRBV4-3, with D perhaps matching TRBD2 (5 bases). The chain's CDR3 is CASSQDRGSYEQYF. CDR3 DNA: TGCGCCAGCAGCCAAGATAGAGGGTCCTACGAGCAGTACTTC.